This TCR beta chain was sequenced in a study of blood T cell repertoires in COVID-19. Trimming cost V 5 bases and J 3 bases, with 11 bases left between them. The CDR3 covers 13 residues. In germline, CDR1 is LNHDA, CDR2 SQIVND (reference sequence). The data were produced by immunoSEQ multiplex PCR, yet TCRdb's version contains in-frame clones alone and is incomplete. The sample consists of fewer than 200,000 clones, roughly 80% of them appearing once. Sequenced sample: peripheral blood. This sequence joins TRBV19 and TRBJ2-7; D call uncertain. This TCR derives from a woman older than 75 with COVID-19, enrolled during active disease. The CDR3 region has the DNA TGTGCCAGTAGTGTTGGCCCAGGCTACGAGCAGTACTTC. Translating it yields CASSVGPGYEQYF.